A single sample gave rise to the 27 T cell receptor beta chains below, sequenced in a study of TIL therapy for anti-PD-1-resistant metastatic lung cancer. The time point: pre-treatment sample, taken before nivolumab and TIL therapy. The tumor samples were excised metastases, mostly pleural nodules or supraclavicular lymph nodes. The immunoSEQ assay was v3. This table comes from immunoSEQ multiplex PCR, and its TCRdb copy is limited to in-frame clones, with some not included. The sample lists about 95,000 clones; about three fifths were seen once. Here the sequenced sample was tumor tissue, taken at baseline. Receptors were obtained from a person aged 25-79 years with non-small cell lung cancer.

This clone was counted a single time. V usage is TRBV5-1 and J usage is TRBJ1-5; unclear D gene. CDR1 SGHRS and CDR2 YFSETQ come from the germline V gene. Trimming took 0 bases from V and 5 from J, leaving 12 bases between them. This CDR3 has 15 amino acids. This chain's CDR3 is CASSLAGQAHQPQHF. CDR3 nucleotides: TGCGCCAGCAGCTTGGCCGGTCAGGCCCATCAGCCCCAGCATTTT.

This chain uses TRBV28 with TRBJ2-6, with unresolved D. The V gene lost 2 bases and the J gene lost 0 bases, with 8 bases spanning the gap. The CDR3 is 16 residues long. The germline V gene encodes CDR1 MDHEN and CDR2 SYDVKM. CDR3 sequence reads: CASSLEAASGANVLTF. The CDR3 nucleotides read TGTGCCAGCAGTTTAGAGGCAGCCTCTGGGGCCAACGTCCTGACTTTC.

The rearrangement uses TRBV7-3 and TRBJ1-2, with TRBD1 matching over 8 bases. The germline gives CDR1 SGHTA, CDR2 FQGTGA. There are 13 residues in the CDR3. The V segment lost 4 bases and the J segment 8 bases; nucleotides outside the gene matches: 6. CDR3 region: CASSSSGTGGYTF. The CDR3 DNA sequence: TGTGCCAGCAGCTCGTCCGGGACAGGCGGCTACACCTTC.

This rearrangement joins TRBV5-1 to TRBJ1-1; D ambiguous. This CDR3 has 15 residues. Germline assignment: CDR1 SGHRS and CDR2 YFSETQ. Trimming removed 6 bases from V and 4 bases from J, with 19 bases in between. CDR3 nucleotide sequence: TGCGCCAGCACACAAGGTGTGGTATTAGGCACTGAAGCTTTCTTT. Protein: CASTQGVVLGTEAFF.

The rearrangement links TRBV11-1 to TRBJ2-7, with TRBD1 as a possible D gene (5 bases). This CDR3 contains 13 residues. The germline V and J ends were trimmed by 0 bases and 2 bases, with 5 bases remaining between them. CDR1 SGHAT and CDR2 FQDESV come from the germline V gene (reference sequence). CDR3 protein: CASSLAGAYEQYF. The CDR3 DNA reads TGTGCCAGCAGCTTAGCAGGGGCCTACGAGCAGTACTTC.

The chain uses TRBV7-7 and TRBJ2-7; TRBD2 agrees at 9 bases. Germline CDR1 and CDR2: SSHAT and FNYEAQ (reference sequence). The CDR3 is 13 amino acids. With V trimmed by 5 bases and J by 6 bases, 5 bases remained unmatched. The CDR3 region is CASSPSGDGEQYF. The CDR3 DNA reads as TGTGCCAGCAGCCCTAGCGGGGACGGCGAGCAGTACTTC.

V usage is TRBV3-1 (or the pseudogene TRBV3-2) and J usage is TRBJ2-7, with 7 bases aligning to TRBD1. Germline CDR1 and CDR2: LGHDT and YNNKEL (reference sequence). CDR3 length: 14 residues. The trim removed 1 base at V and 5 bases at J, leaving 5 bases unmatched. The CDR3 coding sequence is TGTGCCAGCAGCCAAGTCACAGGGGCAGACGAGCAGTACTTC. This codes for CASSQVTGADEQYF.

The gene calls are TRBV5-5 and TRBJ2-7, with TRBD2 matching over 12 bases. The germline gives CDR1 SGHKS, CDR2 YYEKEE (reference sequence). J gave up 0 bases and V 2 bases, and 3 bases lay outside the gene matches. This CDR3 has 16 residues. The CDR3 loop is CASSLLAGGSSYEQYF. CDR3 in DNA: TGTGCCAGCAGCTTACTAGCGGGAGGAAGCTCCTACGAGCAGTACTTC.

CDR3 nucleotides: TGTGCCAGCTCACCTCCACAAGAGGGGGTCTATGGCTACACCTTC. As protein: CASSPPQEGVYGYTF. The V and J genes are TRBV18 and TRBJ1-2; possibly TRBD1 for D (6 bases). The V and J ends lost 3 bases and 4 bases respectively, with 15 bases between them. This CDR3 is built from 15 residues. Germline CDR1 reads KGHSH; CDR2 reads LQKENI. The complete variable domain, with remaining parts taken from reference TRBV18 and TRBJ1-2, reads NAGVMQNPRHLVRRRGQEARLRCSPMKGHSHVYWYRQLPEEGLKFMVYLQKENIIDESGMPKERFSAEFPKEGPSILRIQQVVRGDSAAYFCASSPPQEGVYGYTFGSGTRLTVV.

Here the CDR3 reads CASSSYGGEETQYF. Written as DNA, the CDR3 is TGTGCCAGCAGCTCCTACGGGGGGGAAGAGACCCAGTACTTC. The J gene is TRBJ2-5, the V gene TRBV7-2; 8 nucleotides match TRBD2. The CDR3 sequence is 14 residues long. The germline V gene has CDR1 SGHTA and CDR2 FQGNSA. With 4 bases clipped from V and 3 bases from J, the junction kept 4 bases outside the gene matches.

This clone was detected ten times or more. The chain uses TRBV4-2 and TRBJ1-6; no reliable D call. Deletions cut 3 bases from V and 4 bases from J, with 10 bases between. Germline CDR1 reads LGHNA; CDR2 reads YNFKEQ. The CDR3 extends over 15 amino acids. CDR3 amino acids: CASSQTEAYNSPLHF. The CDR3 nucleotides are TGTGCCAGCAGCCAGACCGAAGCGTATAATTCACCCCTCCACTTT.

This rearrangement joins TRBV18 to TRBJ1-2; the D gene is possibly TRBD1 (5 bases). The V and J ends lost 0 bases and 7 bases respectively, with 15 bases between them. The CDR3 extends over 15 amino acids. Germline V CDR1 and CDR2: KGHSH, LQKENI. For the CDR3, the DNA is TGTGCCAGCTCACCACCGGACATCAGTTCTTTTGGCTACACCTTC. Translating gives CASSPPDISSFGYTF.

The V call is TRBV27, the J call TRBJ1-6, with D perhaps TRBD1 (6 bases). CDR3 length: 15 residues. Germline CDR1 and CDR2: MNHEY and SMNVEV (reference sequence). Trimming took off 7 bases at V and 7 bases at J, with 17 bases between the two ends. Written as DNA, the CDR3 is TGTGCCAGCAACCCTCGGGGGCAGCAGAATTCACCCCTCCACTTT. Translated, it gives CASNPRGQQNSPLHF.

CDR3 protein: CASSPLHSSTDTQYF. CDR3 DNA sequence: TGTGCCAGCAGTCCTCTTCACTCTAGCACAGATACGCAGTATTTT. The chain employs TRBV28 and TRBJ2-3; no clear D gene. V dropped 5 bases and J dropped 0 bases, with 12 bases sitting between them. This CDR3 spans 15 amino acids. Germline V gene sequence: CDR1 MDHEN, CDR2 SYDVKM. The full variable domain, its missing parts supplied by reference TRBV28 and TRBJ2-3, is DVKVTQSSRYLVKRTGEKVFLECVQDMDHENMFWYRQDPGLGLRLIYFSYDVKMKEKGDIPEGYSVSREKKERFSLILESASTNQTSMYLCASSPLHSSTDTQYFGPGTRLTVL.

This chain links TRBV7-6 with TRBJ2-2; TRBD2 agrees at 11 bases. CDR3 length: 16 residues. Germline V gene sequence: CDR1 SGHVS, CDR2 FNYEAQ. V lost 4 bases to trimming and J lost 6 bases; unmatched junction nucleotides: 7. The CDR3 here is CASSSLAGGQAGELFF. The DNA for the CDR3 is TGTGCCAGCAGCTCATTAGCGGGAGGGCAGGCCGGGGAGCTGTTTTTT.

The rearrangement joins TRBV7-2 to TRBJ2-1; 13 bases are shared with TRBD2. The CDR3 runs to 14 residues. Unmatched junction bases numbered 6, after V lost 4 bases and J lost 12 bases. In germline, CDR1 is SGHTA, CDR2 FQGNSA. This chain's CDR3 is CASSSTSGRPTQFF. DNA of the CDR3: TGTGCCAGCAGCTCGACTAGCGGGAGGCCAACGCAGTTCTTC.

For the CDR3, the DNA is TGTGCCAGCAGCTCCACGCGAGAGCAGTACTTC. This sequence encodes CASSSTREQYF. The chain uses TRBV5-4 and TRBJ2-7; D call uncertain. This CDR3 has 11 amino acids. In germline, CDR1 is SGHNT, CDR2 YYREEE (reference sequence). Trimming left V 3 bases short and J 7 bases short, with 8 bases between.

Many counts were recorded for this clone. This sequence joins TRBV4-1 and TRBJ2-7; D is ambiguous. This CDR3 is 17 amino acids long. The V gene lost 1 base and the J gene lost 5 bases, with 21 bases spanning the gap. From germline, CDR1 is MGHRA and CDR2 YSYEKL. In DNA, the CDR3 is TGCGCCAGCAGCCAAGTTCCCGGCGGCTCTAAAGTCAACGAGCAGTACTTC. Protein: CASSQVPGGSKVNEQYF.

The CDR3 here is CASSMFLGRDQPQHF. The CDR3, as DNA: TGTGCCAGTAGTATGTTTTTGGGCAGAGATCAGCCCCAGCATTTT. The chain uses TRBV19 and TRBJ1-5, with D unresolved. This CDR3 comprises 15 residues. The V end lost 3 bases, the J end lost 5 bases, and 14 bases lay between the germline ends. Germline-derived CDR1 and CDR2 are LNHDA and SQIVND (reference sequence).

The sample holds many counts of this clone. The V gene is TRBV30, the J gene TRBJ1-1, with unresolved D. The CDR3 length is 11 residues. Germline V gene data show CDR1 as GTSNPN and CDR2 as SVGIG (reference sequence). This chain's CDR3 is CAWRYETEAFF. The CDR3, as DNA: TGTGCTTGGCGGTATGAAACTGAAGCTTTCTTT.

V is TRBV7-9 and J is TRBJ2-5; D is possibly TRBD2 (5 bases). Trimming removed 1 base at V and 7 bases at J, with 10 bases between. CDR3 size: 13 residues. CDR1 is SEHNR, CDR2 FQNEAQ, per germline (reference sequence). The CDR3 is CASSLDDGGTQYF. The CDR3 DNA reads TGTGCCAGCAGCTTAGATGACGGAGGGACCCAGTACTTC.

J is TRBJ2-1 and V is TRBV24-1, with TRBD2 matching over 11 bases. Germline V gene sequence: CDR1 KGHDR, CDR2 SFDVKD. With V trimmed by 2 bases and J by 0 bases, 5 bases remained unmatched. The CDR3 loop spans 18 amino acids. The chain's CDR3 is CATSDSGTSGGSYNEQFF. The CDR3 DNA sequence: TGTGCCACCAGTGATTCCGGGACTAGCGGAGGCTCCTACAATGAGCAGTTCTTC.

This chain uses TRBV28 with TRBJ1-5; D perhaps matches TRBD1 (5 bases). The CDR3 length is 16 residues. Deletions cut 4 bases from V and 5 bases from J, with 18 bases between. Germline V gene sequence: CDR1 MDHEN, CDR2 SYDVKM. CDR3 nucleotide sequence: TGTGCCAGCAGTTCAACCGGGACCCCGAGGGATCAGCCCCAGCATTTT. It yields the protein CASSSTGTPRDQPQHF.

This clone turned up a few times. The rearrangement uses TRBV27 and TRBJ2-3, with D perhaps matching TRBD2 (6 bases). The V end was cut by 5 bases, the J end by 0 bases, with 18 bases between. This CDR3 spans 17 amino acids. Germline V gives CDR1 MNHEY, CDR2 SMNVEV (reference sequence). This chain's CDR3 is CASSHHAVAESTDTQYF. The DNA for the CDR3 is TGTGCCAGCAGTCACCACGCGGTAGCGGAAAGCACAGATACGCAGTATTTT.

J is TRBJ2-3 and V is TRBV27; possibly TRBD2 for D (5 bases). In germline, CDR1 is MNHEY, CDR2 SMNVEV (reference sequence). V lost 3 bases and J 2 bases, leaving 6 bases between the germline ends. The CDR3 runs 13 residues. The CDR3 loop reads CASSFRDTDTQYF. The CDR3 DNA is TGTGCCAGCAGTTTTCGGGACACAGATACGCAGTATTTT.

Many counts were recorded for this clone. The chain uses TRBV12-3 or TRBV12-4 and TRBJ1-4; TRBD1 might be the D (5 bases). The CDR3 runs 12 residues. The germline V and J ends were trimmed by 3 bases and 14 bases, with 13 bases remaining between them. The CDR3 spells CASSLGWGLLFF. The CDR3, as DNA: TGTGCCAGCAGTTTGGGTTGGGGGTTGCTGTTTTTT.

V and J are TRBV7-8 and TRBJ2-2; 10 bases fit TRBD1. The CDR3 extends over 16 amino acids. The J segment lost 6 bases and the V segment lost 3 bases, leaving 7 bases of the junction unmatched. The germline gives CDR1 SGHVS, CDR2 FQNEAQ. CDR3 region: CASSFEGTGVSGELFF. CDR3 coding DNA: TGTGCCAGCAGCTTTGAAGGGACAGGGGTCTCCGGGGAGCTGTTTTTT.